This T cell receptor beta chain comes out of a study of CD4+ T cells in melanoma. Points from the study as a whole: Neoantigen-specific CD4+ T cells in melanoma reportedly had diverse differentiation states.

Generated by immunoSEQ multiplex PCR, the TCRdb table keeps only in-frame clones and is missing some. The table includes some 15,000 clones, 60% to 70% detected once. Comment on this clone: Its antigen is undetermined.

The germline V gene encodes CDR1 LNHNV and CDR2 YYDKDF (reference sequence). The CDR3 is 15 residues long. Between the trimmed V and J ends, which lost 0 bases and 5 bases, there was a span of 11 bases. The receptor was derived from a human donor with melanoma. What was sequenced was cells from a culture (not recorded whether cultured in vitro). The gene calls are TRBV15 and TRBJ1-3; D possibly corresponds to TRBD1 (5 bases). The CDR3 coding sequence is TGTGCCACCAGCAGAGATCAGGGCTCGAGAAACACCATATATTTT. Residues: CATSRDQGSRNTIYF. Full variable domain (rest looked up from reference TRBV15 and TRBJ1-3): DAMVIQNPRYQVTQFGKPVTLSCSQTLNHNVMYWYQQKSSQAPKLLFHYYDKDFNNEADTPDNFQSRRPNTSFCFLDIRSPGLGDTAMYLCATSRDQGSRNTIYFGEGSWLTVV.